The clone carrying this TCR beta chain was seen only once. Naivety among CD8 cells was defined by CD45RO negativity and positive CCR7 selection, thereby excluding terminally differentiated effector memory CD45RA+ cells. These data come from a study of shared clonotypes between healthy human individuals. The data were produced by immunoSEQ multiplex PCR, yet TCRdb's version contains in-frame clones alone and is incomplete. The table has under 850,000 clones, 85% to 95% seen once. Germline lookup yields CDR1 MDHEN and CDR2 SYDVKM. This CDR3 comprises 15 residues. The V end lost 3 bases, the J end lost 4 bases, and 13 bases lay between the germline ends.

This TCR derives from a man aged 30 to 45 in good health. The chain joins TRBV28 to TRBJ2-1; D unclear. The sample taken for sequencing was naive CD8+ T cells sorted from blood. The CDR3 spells CASSFAPRPYNEQFF. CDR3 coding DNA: TGTGCCAGCAGTTTCGCCCCTAGGCCTTACAATGAGCAGTTCTTC.